The rows below give T cell receptor beta chains drawn from one sample of a study of T-cell memory formation after mild COVID-19. From the 5' RACE reads, TCRdb called clonotypes with MiXCR, one entry per CDR3 protein. The sample yields 350,000 to 400,000 distinct CDR3 sequences, approximately 15% seen once. The sequencing input was PBMCs or a T cell subset sorted from them (not recorded which). The receptors originated from a man aged 18 to 29 who had mild COVID-19 (a few samples of this study predate the infection). Cell type and time point are not known. The CDR3 runs from the conserved cysteine through the conserved F or W. The D gene is left open where the match is weak. Part of the rows lack a size; the others show once, few, many or a class for expanded clones.

D: TRBD2; V: TRBV7-2; size: -; J: TRBJ2-4; DNA: TGTGCCAGCAGCTGGGGGGGTGCCAAAAACATTCAGTACTTC; CDR3: CASSWGGAKNIQYF
D: -; V: TRBV5-1; size: many; J: TRBJ2-3; DNA: TGCGCCAGCAGCCAGGGACGGATCACAGATACGCAGTATTTT; CDR3: CASSQGRITDTQYF
D: TRBD1; V: TRBV7-6; size: -; J: TRBJ1-5; DNA: TGTGCCAGCAGCGACTGGGACAGGGGGCGCGTCGGTACTATCGCCCAGCATTTT; CDR3: CASSDWDRGRVGTIAQHF
D: TRBD2; V: TRBV4-1; size: -; J: TRBJ2-1; DNA: TGCGCCAGCAGCGGGGGGGGAAGGAGCTCCTACAATGAGCAGTTCTTC; CDR3: CASSGGGRSSYNEQFF
D: TRBD1; V: TRBV10-3; size: many; J: TRBJ2-1; DNA: TGTGCCATCAGTGAGTCAAAGGGACAGACAACCTACAATGAGCAGTTCTTC; CDR3: CAISESKGQTTYNEQFF
D: TRBD1; V: TRBV20-1; size: -; J: TRBJ1-5; DNA: TGCAGTGCTAGCACAGGGGACCCTTATAGCAATCAGCCCCAGCATTTT; CDR3: CSASTGDPYSNQPQHF
D: -; V: TRBV20-1; size: few; J: TRBJ1-2; DNA: TGCAGTGCTAGAGATAGTACGGGGCTTGGCTACACCTTC; CDR3: CSARDSTGLGYTF
D: -; V: TRBV3-1; size: -; J: TRBJ2-2; DNA: TGTGCCAGCAGCCAAGTATATAATTTTCCGGGGAACACCGGGGAGCTGTTTTTT; CDR3: CASSQVYNFPGNTGELFF
D: -; V: TRBV6-5; size: -; J: TRBJ2-1; DNA: TGTGCCAGCAGTTACTCGCTCGACTCCTACAATGAGCAGTTCTTC; CDR3: CASSYSLDSYNEQFF
D: TRBD1; V: TRBV28; size: -; J: TRBJ2-2; DNA: TGTGCCAGCAGATGGGACAGGGACACCGGGGAGCTGTTTTTT; CDR3: CASRWDRDTGELFF
D: TRBD1; V: TRBV20-1; size: few; J: TRBJ1-2; DNA: TGCAGTGCCACGACACAGGGGGCATGGTATGGCTACACCTTC; CDR3: CSATTQGAWYGYTF
D: -; V: TRBV7-2; size: few; J: TRBJ1-5; DNA: TGTGCCAGCAGCTCCCATGATCAGCCCCAGCATTTT; CDR3: CASSSHDQPQHF
D: -; V: TRBV12-3/TRBV12-4; size: -; J: TRBJ1-1; DNA: TGTGCCAGCAGTTCCCCCAGCAAGGCGAACACTGAAGCTTTCTTT; CDR3: CASSSPSKANTEAFF
D: -; V: TRBV18; size: few; J: TRBJ2-3; DNA: TGTGCCAGCTCACCACGCTCCCGCACTGACACAGATACGCAGTATTTT; CDR3: CASSPRSRTDTDTQYF
D: -; V: TRBV6-5; size: few; J: TRBJ1-6; DNA: TGTGCCAGCAGAGTTTCCGGGACACAGACTTCACCCCTCCACTTT; CDR3: CASRVSGTQTSPLHF
D: TRBD1; V: TRBV4-3; size: -; J: TRBJ2-7; DNA: TGCGCCAGCAGCCAAGTGGCGACAGGGTACAATGAGCAGTACTTC; CDR3: CASSQVATGYNEQYF
D: -; V: TRBV4-3; size: few; J: TRBJ1-4; DNA: TGCGCCAGCAGTCGCGAGGGGACTAATGAAAAACTGTTTTTT; CDR3: CASSREGTNEKLFF
D: TRBD2; V: TRBV20-1; size: -; J: TRBJ2-5; DNA: TGCAGTGCTAGTTCCCCCACACTAGCGGGTAAAGAGACCCAGTACTTC; CDR3: CSASSPTLAGKETQYF
D: TRBD1; V: TRBV18; size: many; J: TRBJ2-4; DNA: TGTGCCAGCTCACCGGGACAGGAGAACATTCAGTACTTC; CDR3: CASSPGQENIQYF
D: -; V: TRBV6-5; size: -; J: TRBJ1-4; DNA: TGTGCCAGCAGTTATCGGGCAACTAATGAAAAACTGTTTTTT; CDR3: CASSYRATNEKLFF
D: -; V: TRBV5-5; size: -; J: TRBJ2-5; DNA: TGTGCCAGCAGCTTGTGGCAGCCCCACCAAGAGACCCAGTACTTC; CDR3: CASSLWQPHQETQYF